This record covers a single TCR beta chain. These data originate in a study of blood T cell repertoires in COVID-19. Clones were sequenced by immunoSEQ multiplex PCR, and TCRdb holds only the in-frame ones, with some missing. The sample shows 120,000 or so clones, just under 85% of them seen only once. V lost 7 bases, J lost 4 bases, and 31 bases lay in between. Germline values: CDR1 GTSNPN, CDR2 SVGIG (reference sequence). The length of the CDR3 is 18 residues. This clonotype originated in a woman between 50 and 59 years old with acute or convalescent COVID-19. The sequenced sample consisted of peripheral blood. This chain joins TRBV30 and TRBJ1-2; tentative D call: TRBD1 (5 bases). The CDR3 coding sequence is TGTGCCTCTACTTGGGGCGGGACGATAGGGCCTATGGGCTATGGCTACACCTTC. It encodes CASTWGGTIGPMGYGYTF. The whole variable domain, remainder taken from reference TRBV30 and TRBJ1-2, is SQTIHQWPATLVQPVGSPLSLECTVEGTSNPNLYWYRQAAGRGLQLLFYSVGIGQISSEVPQNLSASRPQDRQFILSSKKLLLSDSGFYLCASTWGGTIGPMGYGYTFGSGTRLTVV.